This TCR beta chain was recorded in a study of blood T cell repertoires in COVID-19. The V gene end was trimmed by 6 bases and the J gene end by 3 bases; junction bases not matched to a gene: 9. The CDR3 runs 15 residues. Germline V gene sequence: CDR1 MNHEY, CDR2 SMNVEV (reference sequence). Profiled with immunoSEQ multiplex PCR; TCRdb holds only in-frame clones, not every one. The sample contains approximately 310,000 clones, 85% of which appear only once. This receptor was obtained from a woman aged 25 to 39 who had been exposed to COVID-19. The specimen sequenced was PBMCs or T cells enriched from blood (not recorded which). The chain employs TRBV27 and TRBJ2-3; 7 bases align to TRBD2. The CDR3 sequence: CASSPLSGDTDTQYF. The CDR3 coding sequence is TGTGCCAGCAGCCCATTGAGCGGGGATACAGATACGCAGTATTTT.